Below are 9 T cell receptor beta chains sequenced from a single sample in a study of PD-1 blockade in mismatch repair-deficient tumors. Sequencing used immunoSEQ multiplex PCR; TCRdb keeps in-frame clones, though not all of them. The sample has 15,000 to 25,000 clones, roughly four fifths seen once. Sequences were derived from PBMCs, sampled 52 weeks after starting pembrolizumab. The receptor source for this set is an adult with mismatch repair-deficient cancer.

The CDR3 nucleotides are TGTGCCAGCAGCTTAGTAAGAGGGAATGAAAAACTGTTTTTT. Protein sequence: CASSLVRGNEKLFF. The chain employs TRBV7-9 and TRBJ1-4, with unresolved D. The CDR3 is 14 amino acids. CDR1 SEHNR and CDR2 FQNEAQ come from the germline V gene (reference sequence). V gave up 1 base and J gave up 5 bases, with 8 bases separating them.

This chain uses TRBV5-1 with TRBJ2-5; 14 nucleotides align to TRBD2. Germline V gene lookup returns CDR1 SGHRS and CDR2 YFSETQ. Germline trimming cut 7 bases from V and 5 bases from J; bases unmatched to any gene: 7. The CDR3 has 15 amino acids. The CDR3 DNA reads as TGCGCCAGCGGAGGGACTAGCGGGAGACGGGAGACCCAGTACTTC. It translates to CASGGTSGRRETQYF.

The chain has TRBV7-9 and TRBJ2-5, with 10 bases that match TRBD2. With V trimmed by 6 bases and J by 1 base, 5 bases remained unmatched. This CDR3 region has 15 residues. The V gene's germline CDR1 is SEHNR and CDR2 FQNEAQ (reference sequence). In DNA, the CDR3 is TGTGCCAGCAGTCGCAGCGGGAGGGCCCAAGAGACCCAGTACTTC. This codes for CASSRSGRAQETQYF.

Only one count was recorded for this clone. V usage is TRBV29-1 and J usage is TRBJ2-1; 10 bases are shared with TRBD2. J was trimmed by 3 bases and V by 5 bases; bases with no gene match: 13. The CDR3 length is 17 residues. Per the germline V gene, CDR1 is SQVTM and CDR2 is ANQGSEA. CDR3 DNA: TGCAGCGTTCTAGGTGTTCCTACTAGCGGGAACTACAATGAGCAGTTCTTC. Its translation is CSVLGVPTSGNYNEQFF.

This sequence joins TRBV30 and TRBJ2-1, with unresolved D. There are 14 residues in the CDR3. From germline, CDR1 is GTSNPN and CDR2 SVGIG (reference sequence). Trimming stripped 0 bases from V and 0 bases from J, with 6 bases between. CDR3 residues: CAWSVLSSYNEQFF. The CDR3 nucleotides are TGTGCCTGGAGTGTACTAAGCTCCTACAATGAGCAGTTCTTC.

This chain links TRBV7-6 with TRBJ2-3; no definite D call. The germline V gene has CDR1 SGHVS and CDR2 FNYEAQ. The CDR3 length is 13 residues. V shed 5 bases and J shed 5 bases, with 11 bases lying between them. CDR3 protein: CASSHIAVDTQYF. The CDR3 DNA follows: TGTGCCAGCAGCCACATAGCCGTAGATACGCAGTATTTT. Full variable domain (rest looked up from reference TRBV7-6 and TRBJ2-3): GAGVSQSPRYKVTKRGQDVALRCDPISGHVSLYWYRQALGQGPEFLTYFNYEAQQDKSGLPNDRFSAERPEGSISTLTIQRTEQRDSAMYRCASSHIAVDTQYFGPGTRLTVL.

The chain has TRBV25-1 and TRBJ2-1, with D unclear. Germline CDR1 reads MGHDK; CDR2 reads SYGVNS. Trimming shortened V by 5 bases and J by 7 bases, and 18 bases separated the two germline ends. This CDR3 has 15 amino acids. CDR3: CASSRPGYPRNEQFF. The CDR3 DNA follows: TGTGCCAGCAGTAGACCCGGGTACCCCCGGAATGAGCAGTTCTTC.

This clone was detected once. The chain employs TRBV15 and TRBJ1-5; D gene uncertain. In germline, CDR1 is LNHNV, CDR2 YYDKDF (reference sequence). V lost 0 bases and J 7 bases, leaving 16 bases between the germline ends. The CDR3 is 16 residues long. This CDR3 reads CATSRELGRMEQPQHF. The CDR3 nucleotides are TGTGCCACCAGCAGAGAATTGGGCAGAATGGAACAGCCCCAGCATTTT.

J is TRBJ2-6 and V is TRBV7-3, with D uncertain. V shed 5 bases and J shed 0 bases, with 14 bases lying between them. Per the germline V gene, CDR1 is SGHTA and CDR2 is FQGTGA. The CDR3 has 17 residues. The CDR3 DNA sequence: TGTGCCAGCAGCCGGTCGGGTTTGGCCTCTGGGGCCAACGTCCTGACTTTC. The encoded protein is CASSRSGLASGANVLTF.